This TCR beta chain was profiled in a study of radiation and T cells in renal cell carcinoma. Whole-study context: Nephrectomy followed 15 Gy stereotactic body radiation by 4 weeks. Regarding the study as a whole: In blood, top tumor clones expanded by 2 weeks, shrinking by 4. No pretreatment tumor biopsies were available for baseline clonotypes.

Trimming took off 7 bases at V and 0 bases at J, with 13 bases between the two ends. The CDR3 length is 15 residues. Germline CDR1 and CDR2: LNHDA and SQIVND (reference sequence). On this clone itself: What it binds is unknown.

Method: immunoSEQ multiplex PCR; TCRdb's copy keeps in-frame clones and lacks some. The table shows 140,000 to 150,000 clones, with about nine tenths occurring only once. Specified time point: baseline pretreatment blood. Treatment of the sample: 15 Gy SBRT to primary tumor, nephrectomy 4 weeks later. After SBRT, blood was collected at 2 and 4 weeks, plus baseline. The rearrangement uses TRBV19 and TRBJ1-3, with D possibly being TRBD1 (6 bases). This clonotype was sampled from a woman in her 70s with renal cell carcinoma. The source material was blood, sampled from a patient whose treatment included radiotherapy and nephrectomy. CDR3 sequence: CASKAGDNSGNTIYF. CDR3 nucleotide sequence: TGTGCCAGTAAGGCAGGGGATAACTCTGGAAACACCATATATTTT.